These 29 T cell receptor beta chains were all obtained from the same sample, sequenced in a study of T-cell memory formation after mild COVID-19. Each CDR3 protein gets one entry after TCRdb re-called the 5' RACE reads with MiXCR. The sample lists roughly 600,000 distinct CDR3 sequences; about a sixth were seen once. The sequenced material came from PBMCs or a T cell subset sorted from them (not recorded which). These receptors originate from an adult woman who had mild COVID-19 (a few samples of this study predate the infection). Cell type and time point are not known.

This chain connects TRBV27 to TRBJ2-5, with 8 bases fitting TRBD1. After removal of 8 bases from V and 7 bases from J, the junction contained 15 bases not matched to a gene. CDR1 is MNHEY, CDR2 SMNVEV, per germline (reference sequence). This CDR3 has 15 amino acids. The CDR3 spells CASRGSRGQRGTQYF. The CDR3 nucleotides are TGTGCCAGCCGAGGGTCCAGGGGGCAGAGAGGGACCCAGTACTTC.

This clonotype occurred a few times. The chain has TRBV6-5 and TRBJ1-1; D gene ambiguous. CDR1 is MNHEY and CDR2 is SVGAGI in the germline V gene. Deletions cut 7 bases from V and 1 base from J, with 4 bases between. This CDR3 has 11 residues. The DNA of the CDR3 is TGTGCCAGCAAAACGAACACTGAAGCTTTCTTT. Amino acid sequence: CASKTNTEAFF.

The CDR3 here is CASSPPRVSEGNEQFF. CDR3 nucleotides: TGTGCCAGCTCACCACCGCGTGTCTCGGAGGGGAATGAGCAGTTCTTC. The V call is TRBV18, the J call TRBJ2-1; a weak D match, TRBD2 (6 bases). Germline V gene lookup returns CDR1 KGHSH and CDR2 LQKENI. CDR3 size: 16 residues. V lost 0 bases to trimming and J lost 7 bases, with 16 bases between them.

This clonotype was observed a few times. The chain employs TRBV4-1 and TRBJ1-3; no definite D call. Trimming cost V 4 bases and J 0 bases, with 10 bases left between them. This CDR3 is 15 amino acids long. The germline V gene has CDR1 MGHRA and CDR2 YSYEKL. The CDR3 nucleotides read TGCGCCAGCAGCCTAAACGCGGGCTCTGGAAACACCATATATTTT. This translates into CASSLNAGSGNTIYF.

The table lists this clonotype with many counts. This chain links TRBV29-1 with TRBJ2-4; D is possibly TRBD1 (6 bases). Per germline, CDR1 SQVTM and CDR2 ANQGSEA. Trimming removed 3 bases from V and 14 bases from J, with 17 bases in between. The CDR3 consists of 12 residues. The CDR3 sequence is CSVDSGLAGEYF. CDR3 nucleotide sequence: TGCAGCGTTGACTCGGGGTTGGCAGGGGAGTACTTC.

The rearrangement links TRBV4-3 to TRBJ2-5; D not resolved. V was clipped by 1 base and J by 7 bases, with 16 bases between them. The CDR3 is 15 amino acids. Germline V CDR1 and CDR2: LGHNA, YSLEER. CDR3 bases: TGCGCCAGCAGCCAAGTCTATAGCCCCATAGGGACCCAGTACTTC. Translated, it gives CASSQVYSPIGTQYF.

The chain is built from TRBV6-5 and TRBJ2-1; no definite D call. Trimming left V 0 bases short and J 5 bases short, with 11 bases between. Per the germline V gene, CDR1 is MNHEY and CDR2 is SVGAGI. The CDR3 is 15 residues long. This chain's CDR3 is CASSYSSQANNEQFF. CDR3 nucleotides: TGTGCCAGCAGTTACTCTAGTCAGGCAAACAATGAGCAGTTCTTC.

There are a few counts of this clonotype. The V gene is TRBV29-1, the J gene TRBJ2-3; D tentatively reads TRBD1 or TRBD2 (5 bases each). The CDR3 runs 12 residues. V was shortened by 4 bases and J by 8 bases, with 13 bases between the two germline ends. Germline CDR1 reads SQVTM; CDR2 reads ANQGSEA. CDR3 nucleotide sequence: TGCAGCGTTGTAGTGCAGGGAGTTACGCAGTATTTT. Residues: CSVVVQGVTQYF.

This clonotype was recorded a few times. A junction end diverges from the germline sequence, so it may reflect a read error. The rearrangement joins TRBV7-9 to TRBJ1-4; no clear D. The CDR3 runs to 18 residues. From germline, CDR1 is SEHNR and CDR2 FQNEAQ (reference sequence). In nucleotides, the CDR3 is TGTGCCAGCAGTTTAGACACGTCCAGGAGTCCAACTAATGAAAAACTGTTTTTT. Amino acids: CASSLDTSRSPTNEKLFF.

The V gene is TRBV5-4, the J gene TRBJ2-3; TRBD2 matches 12 bases. Germline V gives CDR1 SGHNT, CDR2 YYREEE (reference sequence). The ends lost 4 bases at V and 1 base at J; junction bases unmatched: 13. This CDR3 region has 19 residues. The CDR3 region has the DNA TGTGCCAGCAGCCCCGGACTAGCGGGGACACGCCACGGCACAGATACGCAGTATTTT. It translates to CASSPGLAGTRHGTDTQYF.

This clonotype was seen only a few times. The chain joins TRBV6-2 or TRBV6-3 to TRBJ2-3, with 7 bases aligning to TRBD2. The CDR3 length is 16 residues. In germline, CDR1 is MNHEY, CDR2 SVGEGT. Unmatched junction bases numbered 13, after V lost 6 bases and J lost 4 bases. The CDR3 region has the DNA TGTGCCAGCAGCCGCCCAGCGGGGAGGGCGGCAGATACGCAGTATTTT. Protein sequence: CASSRPAGRAADTQYF.

V and J are TRBV29-1 and TRBJ2-5, with 11 nucleotides matching TRBD2. Germline CDR1 and CDR2: SQVTM and ANQGSEA. Unmatched junction bases numbered 8, after V lost 8 bases and J lost 0 bases. There are 15 residues in the CDR3. CDR3 DNA: TGCAGCCACCAGGGGACTAGCGGCTACCAAGAGACCCAGTACTTC. Encoded protein: CSHQGTSGYQETQYF.

The J gene is TRBJ2-1, the V gene TRBV20-1; TRBD2 matches at 8 bases. The V segment lost 4 bases and the J segment 5 bases; nucleotides outside the gene matches: 10. The CDR3 is 15 amino acids. The germline CDR1 and CDR2 sequences are DFQATT and SNEGSKA (reference sequence). The CDR3 here is CSAILTGGPHNEQFF. The DNA of the CDR3 is TGCAGTGCTATCCTAACGGGGGGGCCCCACAATGAGCAGTTCTTC.

This clonotype has just a few counts. This chain connects TRBV24-1 to TRBJ2-1; TRBD1 matches at 7 bases. Germline V gene sequence: CDR1 KGHDR, CDR2 SFDVKD. CDR3 length: 16 amino acids. V shed 4 bases, J shed 0 bases, and the junction held 5 bases outside the gene matches. CDR3 region: CATSDDRVRSYNEQFF. The CDR3 bases are TGTGCCACCAGTGACGACAGGGTCCGCTCCTACAATGAGCAGTTCTTC.

CDR3 in DNA: TGCGCCAGCAGCCCACTCAGCCCTAGGTGGACTAGCGGGGGACCAAGGATAGAGACCCAGTACTTC. As protein: CASSPLSPRWTSGGPRIETQYF. The chain carries TRBV4-1 and TRBJ2-5; TRBD2 matches 13 bases. After removal of 4 bases from V and 4 bases from J, the junction contained 24 bases not matched to a gene. The CDR3 runs to 22 residues. Germline CDR1 and CDR2: MGHRA and YSYEKL.

The chain carries TRBV5-6 and TRBJ2-5, with TRBD1 matching 7 bases. The V and J ends lost 3 bases and 7 bases, in that order; junction bases with no gene match: 6. Germline loops: CDR1 SGHDT, CDR2 YYEEEE. The CDR3 runs 13 residues. In nucleotides, the CDR3 is TGTGCCAGCAGCTCCGGGACAGCCACGACCCAGTACTTC. Amino acid sequence: CASSSGTATTQYF.

This clonotype was seen only a few times. The chain combines TRBV4-3 with TRBJ2-1; D unclear. The germline gives CDR1 LGHNA, CDR2 YSLEER. The V end lost 0 bases, the J end lost 9 bases, and 9 bases lay between the germline ends. This CDR3 comprises 13 residues. The CDR3 DNA reads as TGCGCCAGCAGCCAAGAATATGGCGGTGAGCAGTTCTTC. It specifies CASSQEYGGEQFF.

V usage is TRBV7-9 and J usage is TRBJ1-1; D is perhaps TRBD1 (6 bases). Germline CDR1 reads SEHNR; CDR2 reads FQNEAQ (reference sequence). The CDR3 has 16 amino acids. V lost 5 bases and J lost 0, with 16 bases in between. The CDR3 sequence is CASSVTGLGMNTEAFF. CDR3 in DNA: TGTGCCAGCAGCGTCACAGGGCTTGGGATGAACACTGAAGCTTTCTTT.

This clonotype appeared a single time. The chain recombines TRBV2 with TRBJ1-3; 7 positions agree with TRBD1. The CDR3 is made up of 13 amino acids. The V gene's germline CDR1 is SNHLY and CDR2 FYNNEI. V lost 10 bases and J lost 4; bases outside the gene matches: 7. The chain's CDR3 is CATKTGLGNTIYF. The CDR3 DNA is TGTGCCACCAAGACAGGGCTCGGAAACACCATATATTTT.

The V and J genes are TRBV4-2 and TRBJ2-7, with TRBD1 as a possible D gene (6 bases). The germline gives CDR1 LGHNA, CDR2 YNFKEQ. V was cut by 0 bases and J by 4 bases, with 16 bases left in between. This CDR3 region has 16 residues. CDR3 loop: CASSQEEVQGRYEQYF. In nucleotides, the CDR3 is TGTGCCAGCAGCCAAGAAGAAGTTCAGGGGCGTTACGAGCAGTACTTC.

This clonotype has a single count. The chain is built from TRBV19 and TRBJ1-4, with unresolved D. Germline V gene lookup returns CDR1 LNHDA and CDR2 SQIVND (reference sequence). The CDR3 length is 16 residues. The ends were cut back, 3 bases at V and 3 bases at J, with 14 bases in the middle. CDR3 DNA: TGTGCCAGTAGTATGTGGTCCCAGGCGTCTAATGAAAAACTGTTTTTT. Encoded protein: CASSMWSQASNEKLFF.

V is TRBV15 and J is TRBJ1-2; D is undetermined. CDR3 size: 15 residues. Germline CDR1 LNHNV, CDR2 YYDKDF (reference sequence). Trimming stripped 0 bases from V and 1 base from J, with 9 bases between. The CDR3 sequence is CATSRDRTDNYGYTF. In nucleotides, the CDR3 is TGTGCCACCAGCAGAGACAGGACCGATAACTATGGCTACACCTTC.

This clonotype has only a few counts. A junction boundary mismatches the germline segment, possibly from a read error. V usage is TRBV9 and J usage is TRBJ1-1; D is uncertain. The germline V gene has CDR1 SGDLS and CDR2 YYNGEE. The CDR3 loop spans 13 amino acids. Here the CDR3 reads CASSVVTSAEPFF. The CDR3 DNA reads as TGTGCCAGCAGCGTAGTGACGAGCGCTGAACCTTTCTTT.

V and J are TRBV7-6 and TRBJ1-2; D remains ambiguous. The V gene's germline CDR1 is SGHVS and CDR2 FNYEAQ. Trimming pared 0 bases from V and 5 bases from J, leaving 19 bases between. This CDR3 contains 17 residues. CDR3 sequence (DNA): TGTGCCAGCAGCTTAGCCGCCGACCGGGCTGCCCCTTATGGCTACACCTTC. Translated: CASSLAADRAAPYGYTF. Drawing the rest from reference TRBV7-6 and TRBJ1-2, the complete variable domain is GAGVSQSPRYKVTKRGQDVALRCDPISGHVSLYWYRQALGQGPEFLTYFNYEAQQDKSGLPNDRFSAERPEGSISTLTIQRTEQRDSAMYRCASSLAADRAAPYGYTFGSGTRLTVV.

The CDR3 DNA reads as TGTGCCAGCAGCCAAGGGATAGAGCACCAAGAGACCCAGTACTTC. Translation: CASSQGIEHQETQYF. The V and J genes are TRBV4-2 and TRBJ2-5, with no clear D. The CDR3 has 15 amino acids. Trimming removed 1 base from V and 0 bases from J, with 9 bases in between. Germline lookup yields CDR1 LGHNA and CDR2 YNFKEQ.

This chain links TRBV18 with TRBJ2-3, with 7 nucleotides matching TRBD1. V lost 6 bases and J lost 6; bases outside the gene matches: 9. CDR1 is KGHSH, CDR2 LQKENI, per germline. This CDR3 spans 14 amino acids. This CDR3 reads CASSRDSLPDTQYF. The CDR3 DNA reads as TGTGCCAGCTCTAGGGACAGCCTTCCGGATACGCAGTATTTT.

J is TRBJ1-1 and V is TRBV29-1; D is undetermined. Germline CDR1 and CDR2: SQVTM and ANQGSEA. The CDR3 has 11 amino acids. V was trimmed by 6 bases and J by 8 bases, leaving 13 bases between them. CDR3 nucleotides: TGCAGCGTAGTCACAGCCGTAGAAGCTTTCTTT. Amino acid sequence: CSVVTAVEAFF.

The chain recombines TRBV20-1 with TRBJ2-7, with 8 bases lining up with TRBD1. J lost 7 bases, V lost 7 bases, and 12 bases had no gene match. From germline, CDR1 is DFQATT and CDR2 SNEGSKA (reference sequence). CDR3 length: 13 amino acids. The CDR3 loop reads CSVFDRGPGEQYF. DNA for the CDR3: TGCAGTGTTTTTGACAGGGGTCCGGGGGAGCAGTACTTC.

V is TRBV7-2 and J is TRBJ2-7; either TRBD1 or TRBD2 may supply D (5 bases each). The ends were cut back, 5 bases at V and 6 bases at J, with 14 bases in the middle. This CDR3 region has 13 residues. Germline values: CDR1 SGHTA, CDR2 FQGNSA. CDR3 protein: CASSIGTLVEQYF. The CDR3 nucleotides are TGTGCCAGCAGCATCGGGACCCTCGTCGAGCAGTACTTC.